Presented here are 16 T cell receptor beta chains from one specimen sequenced in a study of CD8 T cells in Susac syndrome. An amount of RNA that ranged from roughly 0.45 to 1 ug was reverse transcribed with random hexamers. MiXCR, applied by TCRdb to the immunoSEQ multiplex PCR reads, yields one record per CDR3 protein. The sample lists approximately 150,000 distinct CDR3 sequences; approximately 93% were seen once. Sequencing was carried out using CD4+ T cells from PBMCs. All receptors derive from a human donor in good health.

The chain carries TRBV20-1 and TRBJ2-7; 12 positions match TRBD1. Germline lookup yields CDR1 DFQATT and CDR2 SNEGSKA (reference sequence). V was clipped by 6 bases and J by 7 bases; unmatched bases: 13. The CDR3 runs 15 residues. The CDR3 DNA reads TGCAGTGCAAGTCCCCCCGGGACAGGGGGCGGTGAGCAGTACTTC. Translated: CSASPPGTGGGEQYF.

This chain connects TRBV30 to TRBJ2-7; 7 bases align to TRBD1. V shed 1 base and J 3 bases; nucleotides not matched to a gene: 6. There are 14 residues in the CDR3. The germline CDR1 and CDR2 sequences are GTSNPN and SVGIG (reference sequence). CDR3 DNA sequence: TGTGCCTGGAGTGGGGGTCGACAGGGCTACGAGCAGTACTTC. Protein product: CAWSGGRQGYEQYF. The complete variable domain, with remaining parts taken from reference TRBV30 and TRBJ2-7, reads SQTIHQWPATLVQPVGSPLSLECTVEGTSNPNLYWYRQAAGRGLQLLFYSVGIGQISSEVPQNLSASRPQDRQFILSSKKLLLSDSGFYLCAWSGGRQGYEQYFGPGTRLTVT.

V is TRBV9 and J is TRBJ2-1; D not resolved. Germline-derived CDR1 and CDR2 are SGDLS and YYNGEE. The CDR3 has 15 amino acids. Trimming stripped 0 bases from V and 4 bases from J, with 11 bases between. The CDR3 DNA sequence: TGTGCCAGCAGCGTAGCTAGTGACCCGTACAATGAGCAGTTCTTC. As protein: CASSVASDPYNEQFF.

V is TRBV18 and J is TRBJ2-2; the match to TRBD2 covers 10 bases. This CDR3 comprises 17 residues. Germline-derived CDR1 and CDR2 are KGHSH and LQKENI. With 4 bases clipped from V and 4 bases from J, the junction kept 9 bases outside the gene matches. The CDR3 DNA reads TGTGCCAGCTCACAAGCTAGCGGGAGCTTTGGCACCGGGGAGCTGTTTTTT. Its protein product is CASSQASGSFGTGELFF.

J is TRBJ2-7 and V is TRBV7-3; D is uncertain. V was shortened by 2 bases and J by 5 bases, with 10 bases between the two germline ends. From germline, CDR1 is SGHTA and CDR2 FQGTGA. CDR3 length: 13 residues. This CDR3 reads CASSLSASHEQYF. CDR3 DNA: TGTGCCAGCAGCTTATCAGCGAGCCACGAGCAGTACTTC.

This chain links TRBV2 with TRBJ1-1; weak D call: TRBD1 (6 bases). CDR3 length: 13 amino acids. V was pared by 6 bases and J by 4 bases, with 12 bases between. Germline assignment: CDR1 SNHLY and CDR2 FYNNEI. CDR3 in amino acids: CASRYRVSTEAFF. The DNA for the CDR3 is TGTGCCAGCAGGTACAGGGTTTCCACTGAAGCTTTCTTT.

The CDR3 region has the DNA TGTGCCAGCAGCTTAGTCCAACTCTATGGCTACACCTTC. This translates into CASSLVQLYGYTF. V is TRBV7-2 and J is TRBJ1-2; D gene uncertain. The V gene lost 1 base and the J gene lost 4 bases, with 7 bases spanning the gap. The CDR3 covers 13 residues. Germline loops: CDR1 SGHTA, CDR2 FQGNSA.

The chain is built from TRBV5-4 and TRBJ2-3; tentative D call: TRBD1 (5 bases). The CDR3 runs 16 residues. V lost 4 bases, J lost 1 base, and 16 bases lay in between. Germline CDR1 is SGHNT and CDR2 is YYREEE (reference sequence). The CDR3 DNA reads TGTGCCAGCAGCAATCCCTCAGGGAAGGGCACAGATACGCAGTATTTT. Amino acid sequence: CASSNPSGKGTDTQYF.

V gene TRBV7-9 combines with J gene TRBJ1-4, with D uncertain. The CDR3 is made up of 15 amino acids. Between the trimmed V and J ends, which lost 1 base and 7 bases, there was a span of 13 bases. Germline CDR1 reads SEHNR; CDR2 reads FQNEAQ (reference sequence). For the CDR3, the DNA is TGTGCCAGCAGCTTAGGCAGTACGACGGGTGAAAAACTGTTTTTT. It translates to CASSLGSTTGEKLFF.

The chain's CDR3 is CASSIRVVEQFF. CDR3 nucleotides: TGTGCCAGCAGCATCAGGGTAGTTGAGCAGTTCTTC. The V call is TRBV5-6, the J call TRBJ2-1; TRBD1 might be the D (5 bases). This CDR3 is 12 amino acids long. Trimming took off 4 bases at V and 9 bases at J, with 11 bases between the two ends. CDR1 and CDR2 (germline): SGHDT, YYEEEE.

This chain joins TRBV5-1 and TRBJ2-1, with 8 bases matching TRBD1. CDR3 length: 15 amino acids. The junction had 6 bases not matched to a gene; V was cut back by 2 bases and J by 5 bases. Germline assignment: CDR1 SGHRS and CDR2 YFSETQ. CDR3 region: CASSLPGQVNNEQFF. The CDR3 nucleotides read TGCGCCAGCAGCTTACCGGGACAGGTTAACAATGAGCAGTTCTTC.

This chain joins TRBV20-1 and TRBJ1-1; D may be TRBD1 (6 bases). There are 10 residues in the CDR3. The V end lost 4 bases, the J end lost 8 bases, and 8 bases lay between the germline ends. Germline V gives CDR1 DFQATT, CDR2 SNEGSKA (reference sequence). The CDR3 loop is CSAKDREAFF. DNA of the CDR3: TGCAGTGCTAAGGACAGAGAAGCTTTCTTT.

The chain has TRBV18 and TRBJ1-1; 8 bases align to TRBD1. Trimming at V came to 3 bases and at J to 4 bases, leaving 7 bases not matched to a gene. Germline lookup yields CDR1 KGHSH and CDR2 LQKENI. CDR3 size: 15 residues. DNA of the CDR3: TGTGCCAGCTCACCGAGGCAGGGGGCTGGCACTGAAGCTTTCTTT. Translating it yields CASSPRQGAGTEAFF. The whole variable domain, filled in from reference TRBV18 and TRBJ1-1, reads NAGVMQNPRHLVRRRGQEARLRCSPMKGHSHVYWYRQLPEEGLKFMVYLQKENIIDESGMPKERFSAEFPKEGPSILRIQQVVRGDSAAYFCASSPRQGAGTEAFFGQGTRLTVV.

This clonotype appeared once. The chain is built from TRBV20-1 and TRBJ2-6; D perhaps matches TRBD1 (6 bases). CDR1 and CDR2 from the germline V gene are DFQATT and SNEGSKA (reference sequence). The V end was cut by 4 bases, the J end by 0 bases, with 10 bases between. The CDR3 has 15 amino acids. The CDR3 reads CSAIQGSSGANVLTF. CDR3 in DNA: TGCAGTGCTATACAGGGCAGCTCTGGGGCCAACGTCCTGACTTTC.

The genes are TRBV11-3 and TRBJ2-1; TRBD2 agrees at 9 bases. The CDR3 loop spans 14 amino acids. Germline loops: CDR1 SGHNT, CDR2 YENEEA. V lost 6 bases and J lost 4; bases outside the gene matches: 4. The CDR3 protein is CASSPLAGYNEQFF. The CDR3 DNA sequence: TGTGCCAGCAGTCCCCTAGCGGGGTACAATGAGCAGTTCTTC. The complete variable domain, with remaining parts taken from reference TRBV11-3 and TRBJ2-1, reads EAGVVQSPRYKIIEKKQPVAFWCNPISGHNTLYWYLQNLGQGPELLIRYENEEAVDDSQLPKDRFSAERLKGVDSTLKIQPAELGDSAVYLCASSPLAGYNEQFFGPGTRLTVL.

V is TRBV7-3 and J is TRBJ1-2, with D unclear. Germline loops: CDR1 SGHTA, CDR2 FQGTGA. Deletions cut 1 base from V and 3 bases from J, with 18 bases between. The CDR3 contains 17 residues. CDR3 in amino acids: CASSLIVQMSDDYGYTF. CDR3 sequence (DNA): TGTGCCAGCAGCTTAATAGTCCAGATGTCCGATGACTATGGCTACACCTTC. Filled out from reference TRBV7-3 and TRBJ1-2, the complete variable domain reads GAGVSQTPSNKVTEKGKYVELRCDPISGHTALYWYRQSLGQGPEFLIYFQGTGAADDSGLPNDRFFAVRPEGSVSTLKIQRTERGDSAVYLCASSLIVQMSDDYGYTFGSGTRLTVV.